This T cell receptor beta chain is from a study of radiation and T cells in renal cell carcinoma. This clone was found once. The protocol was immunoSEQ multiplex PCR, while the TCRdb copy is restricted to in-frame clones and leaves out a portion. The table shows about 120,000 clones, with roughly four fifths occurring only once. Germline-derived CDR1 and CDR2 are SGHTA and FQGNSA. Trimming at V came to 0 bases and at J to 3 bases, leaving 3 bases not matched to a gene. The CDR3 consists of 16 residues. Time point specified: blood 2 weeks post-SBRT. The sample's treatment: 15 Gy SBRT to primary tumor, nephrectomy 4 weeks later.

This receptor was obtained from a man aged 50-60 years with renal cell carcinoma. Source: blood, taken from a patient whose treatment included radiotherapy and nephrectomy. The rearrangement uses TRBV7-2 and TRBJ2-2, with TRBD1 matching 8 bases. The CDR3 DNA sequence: TGTGCCAGCAGCTTAGCGCCAGGGGGCTACACCGGGGAGCTGTTTTTT. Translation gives CASSLAPGGYTGELFF.